The present T cell receptor beta chain was sequenced within a study of human versus mouse CDR3 diversity and MHC coevolution. Study-wide context: immunoSEQ was reported to reach one in 200,000 T cells sensitivity. General study points: iCHAO1 estimated the human TCR beta repertoire at roughly 1.5 million clonotypes. Among all groups, most of the three human donors showed least clonal inequality.

Comments on this clone: Its antigen is as yet unknown.

Only in-frame clones appear in the TCRdb table, and some are missing; sequencing was by immunoSEQ multiplex PCR. Here the sample spans tens of thousands of clones, 85% to 95% being singletons. Trimming left V 1 base short and J 4 bases short, with 7 bases between. CDR1 SGHVS and CDR2 FNYEAQ come from the germline V gene. CDR3 length: 13 residues. Sorting isolated naive CD4 T cells lacking CD45RO and expressing CD62L. V and J are TRBV7-6 and TRBJ1-2; D gene unclear. The source of this sequence is a person aged 55 to 69 in good health. The sequenced material came from naive CD4+ T cells from blood. Subset of the sample: CD45RO-negative CD62L-positive naive CD4 T cells. CDR3 in DNA: TGTGCCAGCAGCTTAGGAGCAGGCTATGGCTACACCTTC. The encoded protein is CASSLGAGYGYTF.